These 8 T cell receptor beta chains were all obtained from the same sample, sequenced in a study of blood T cell repertoires in COVID-19. Assay used: immunoSEQ multiplex PCR; TCRdb lists only in-frame clones, some missing. In the table there are about 250,000 clones, around nine tenths of which are singletons. The sequencing input was peripheral blood. The origin of the receptors is a woman aged 60-75 years who had recovered from COVID-19.

V gene TRBV6-5 combines with J gene TRBJ2-7, with a weak D call TRBD1 (5 bases). V gave up 6 bases and J gave up 0 bases, with 15 bases separating them. CDR3 length: 15 amino acids. CDR1 MNHEY and CDR2 SVGAGI come from the germline V gene. CDR3 sequence reads: CASRTGHTSSYEQYF. The CDR3 DNA reads as TGTGCCAGCAGGACCGGACATACGAGCTCCTACGAGCAGTACTTC.

The chain is built from TRBV7-9 and TRBJ1-4; 9 positions match TRBD1. The V and J ends lost 5 bases and 8 bases, in that order; junction bases with no gene match: 21. CDR3 length: 19 residues. CDR1 is SEHNR and CDR2 is FQNEAQ in the germline V gene (reference sequence). The DNA of the CDR3 is TGTGCCAGCAGCATGGACAGGGGAGGACGAATTGGAGGGGAGGAAAAACTGTTTTTT. Its protein is CASSMDRGGRIGGEEKLFF.

There are many counts of this clone. The chain is built from TRBV9 and TRBJ1-1; D not resolved. This CDR3 spans 16 amino acids. Germline V gene data show CDR1 as SGDLS and CDR2 as YYNGEE. V was pared by 4 bases and J by 0 bases, with 16 bases between. The CDR3: CASSPTSRVMNTEAFF. In DNA, the CDR3 is TGTGCCAGCAGCCCCACTAGTAGGGTCATGAACACTGAAGCTTTCTTT.

This clone is a singleton in its sample. The chain recombines TRBV19 with TRBJ1-1, with 7 bases lining up with TRBD1. Germline V lookup: CDR1 LNHDA, CDR2 SQIVND (reference sequence). V trimming: 4 bases; J trimming: 7 bases; junction bases outside the gene matches: 6. The CDR3 is made up of 13 amino acids. For the CDR3, the DNA is TGTGCCAGTAGTACACGACAGGGCAATGAAGCTTTCTTT. It is translated as CASSTRQGNEAFF.

The chain couples TRBV25-1 to TRBJ1-4, with D possibly matching TRBD1 (5 bases). V was pared by 2 bases and J by 7 bases, with 14 bases between. This CDR3 comprises 15 residues. The germline gives CDR1 MGHDK, CDR2 SYGVNS. The CDR3 here is CASSEGGGLGEKLFF. The CDR3 coding sequence is TGTGCCAGCAGTGAAGGGGGGGGATTAGGTGAAAAACTGTTTTTT.

The chain is built from TRBV7-9 and TRBJ2-7, with 10 bases identical to TRBD1. Germline V gives CDR1 SEHNR, CDR2 FQNEAQ (reference sequence). There are 15 residues in the CDR3. Trimming at V came to 6 bases and at J to 1 base, leaving 6 bases not matched to a gene. DNA for the CDR3: TGTGCCAGCAGGTCCTGGACAGGGGGTTCCTACGAGCAGTACTTC. As protein: CASRSWTGGSYEQYF.

J is TRBJ1-6 and V is TRBV5-8; TRBD1 aligns across 9 bases. V lost 4 bases to trimming and J lost 8 bases; unmatched junction nucleotides: 10. The germline V gene has CDR1 SGHTS and CDR2 YDEGEE. The CDR3 sequence is 16 residues long. The CDR3 DNA follows: TGTGCCAGCAGCCCGACAGGGGGAATAACGCATTCACCCCTCCACTTT. This encodes CASSPTGGITHSPLHF. The full variable domain, with the rest looked up from reference TRBV5-8 and TRBJ1-6, is EAGVTQSPTHLIKTRGQQATLRCSPISGHTSVYWYQQALGLGLQFLLWYDEGEERNRGNFPPRFSGRQFPNYSSELNVNALELEDSALYLCASSPTGGITHSPLHFGNGTRLTVT.

The chain uses TRBV19 and TRBJ1-3; 7 bases align to TRBD1. V trimming: 10 bases; J trimming: 2 bases; junction bases outside the gene matches: 8. From germline, CDR1 is LNHDA and CDR2 SQIVND (reference sequence). The CDR3 spans 14 residues. CDR3 in amino acids: CANRDRGAGNTIYF. The CDR3 DNA sequence: TGTGCCAATAGGGACAGAGGGGCTGGAAACACCATATATTTT.